The rows below give T cell receptor beta chains drawn from one sample of a study of T cell responses to AZD1222 COVID-19 vaccine. Clones were sequenced by immunoSEQ multiplex PCR, and TCRdb holds only the in-frame ones, with some missing. The table shows some 120,000 clones, with 70% to 90% occurring only once. The sample here was peripheral blood, taken on day 0 of AZD1222 vaccination. The receptor set was obtained from an adult in good health. The CDR3 runs from the conserved cysteine through the conserved F or W. Each record gives: J gene, CDR3 length, V gene, clone size, D gene, CDR3 protein, CDR3 DNA. The D gene is left open where the match is weak. The size of a clone is reported for some rows only, either as once, few or many, or as a class for expanded clones.

j_gene: TRBJ1-5
len: 19
v_gene: TRBV19
abundance: NA
d_gene: NA
CDR3aa: CASSKRTMSLAKHHQPQHF
CDR3nt: TGTGCCAGTAGTAAGAGAACCATGTCCCTTGCTAAGCACCATCAGCCCCAGCATTTT

j_gene: TRBJ1-4
len: 17
v_gene: TRBV4-1
abundance: once
d_gene: NA
CDR3aa: CASSQEIPLQGGEKLFF
CDR3nt: TGCGCCAGCAGCCAAGAAATTCCCTTGCAGGGAGGAGAAAAACTGTTTTTT

j_gene: TRBJ2-6
len: 17
v_gene: TRBV5-1
abundance: NA
d_gene: TRBD1
CDR3aa: CASRAPGQGAGANVLTF
CDR3nt: TGCGCCAGCAGAGCTCCGGGACAGGGAGCTGGGGCCAACGTCCTGACTTTC

j_gene: TRBJ2-1
len: 13
v_gene: TRBV7-2
abundance: NA
d_gene: NA
CDR3aa: CASSLRPYNEQFF
CDR3nt: TGTGCCAGCAGCCTCCGTCCATACAATGAGCAGTTCTTC

j_gene: TRBJ2-2
len: 16
v_gene: TRBV5-5
abundance: NA
d_gene: NA
CDR3aa: CASSLDPGPNTGELFF
CDR3nt: TGTGCCAGCAGCTTGGACCCAGGCCCGAACACCGGGGAGCTGTTTTTT

j_gene: TRBJ1-1
len: 11
v_gene: TRBV12-3/TRBV12-4
abundance: few
d_gene: NA
CDR3aa: CASKRTGAAFF
CDR3nt: TGTGCCAGCAAACGAACAGGTGCAGCTTTCTTT

j_gene: TRBJ1-1
len: 13
v_gene: TRBV6-1
abundance: NA
d_gene: NA
CDR3aa: CASSEAYNTEAFF
CDR3nt: TGTGCCAGCAGTGAAGCGTATAACACTGAAGCTTTCTTT

j_gene: TRBJ1-2
len: 16
v_gene: TRBV5-5
abundance: NA
d_gene: TRBD1
CDR3aa: CASSLTRDRGLGGYTF
CDR3nt: TGTGCCAGCAGCCTGACCCGGGACAGGGGGCTCGGGGGCTACACCTTC

j_gene: TRBJ2-4
len: 16
v_gene: TRBV5-8
abundance: NA
d_gene: NA
CDR3aa: CASSPGTVSAKNIQYF
CDR3nt: TGTGCCAGCAGCCCCGGGACTGTCTCCGCCAAAAACATTCAGTACTTC

j_gene: TRBJ1-1
len: 15
v_gene: TRBV4-1
abundance: NA
d_gene: TRBD1
CDR3aa: CASSQPGTANTEAFF
CDR3nt: TGCGCCAGCAGCCAACCTGGGACAGCGAACACTGAAGCTTTCTTT

j_gene: TRBJ1-5
len: 14
v_gene: TRBV19
abundance: NA
d_gene: TRBD1
CDR3aa: CASSWDRRNQPQHF
CDR3nt: TGTGCCAGTAGTTGGGACAGGAGGAATCAGCCCCAGCATTTT

j_gene: TRBJ2-2
len: 14
v_gene: TRBV6-4
abundance: NA
d_gene: NA
CDR3aa: CASKRTTDTGELFF
CDR3nt: TGTGCCAGCAAGAGGACTACAGACACCGGGGAGCTGTTTTTT

j_gene: TRBJ1-2
len: 16
v_gene: TRBV4-3
abundance: NA
d_gene: TRBD1
CDR3aa: CASSPNGGQGDRGYTF
CDR3nt: TGCGCCAGCAGCCCAAACGGGGGACAGGGGGACCGTGGCTACACCTTC

j_gene: TRBJ2-3
len: 14
v_gene: TRBV10-3
abundance: NA
d_gene: TRBD2
CDR3aa: CAIGEREGADTQYF
CDR3nt: TGTGCCATCGGGGAGCGGGAGGGTGCAGATACGCAGTATTTT

j_gene: TRBJ2-7
len: 15
v_gene: TRBV6-6
abundance: once
d_gene: TRBD1
CDR3aa: CASSYSQDRGNEQYF
CDR3nt: TGTGCCAGCAGTTACTCACAGGACAGGGGCAACGAGCAGTACTTC

j_gene: TRBJ2-5
len: 15
v_gene: TRBV19
abundance: NA
d_gene: TRBD1
CDR3aa: CASSNLRDSGGTEYF
CDR3nt: TGTGCCAGTAGTAACCTCCGGGACAGTGGTGGGACGGAGTACTTC

j_gene: TRBJ2-7
len: 15
v_gene: TRBV28
abundance: NA
d_gene: NA
CDR3aa: CASSFIGSFRHEQYF
CDR3nt: TGTGCCAGCAGTTTCATAGGTAGCTTCCGCCACGAGCAGTACTTC

j_gene: TRBJ2-1
len: 16
v_gene: TRBV7-2
abundance: NA
d_gene: NA
CDR3aa: CASSLAWRRSYNEQFF
CDR3nt: TGTGCCAGCAGCTTAGCGTGGAGGCGCTCCTACAATGAGCAGTTCTTC

j_gene: TRBJ1-2
len: 15
v_gene: TRBV18
abundance: NA
d_gene: NA
CDR3aa: CASSPVQGGDDGYTF
CDR3nt: TGTGCCAGCTCACCAGTACAGGGCGGGGATGATGGCTACACCTTC

j_gene: TRBJ2-2
len: 14
v_gene: TRBV7-9
abundance: NA
d_gene: NA
CDR3aa: CASSRAANTGELFF
CDR3nt: TGTGCCAGCAGCCGGGCAGCGAACACCGGGGAGCTGTTTTTT

j_gene: TRBJ2-1
len: 16
v_gene: TRBV28
abundance: NA
d_gene: TRBD2
CDR3aa: CASSPPSAGGRDEQFF
CDR3nt: TGTGCCAGCAGCCCTCCCTCCGCGGGAGGGAGAGATGAGCAGTTCTTC

j_gene: TRBJ2-1
len: 13
v_gene: TRBV7-2
abundance: NA
d_gene: NA
CDR3aa: CASTAALNNEQFF
CDR3nt: TGTGCCAGCACGGCAGCGTTAAACAATGAGCAGTTCTTC

j_gene: TRBJ2-7
len: 13
v_gene: TRBV29-1
abundance: NA
d_gene: NA
CDR3aa: CSVSPQDSYEQYF
CDR3nt: TGCAGCGTTAGTCCACAGGACTCCTACGAGCAGTACTTC

j_gene: TRBJ1-3
len: 16
v_gene: TRBV11-2
abundance: NA
d_gene: NA
CDR3aa: CASSLVQQGPGNTIYF
CDR3nt: TGTGCCAGCAGCTTAGTCCAACAGGGCCCTGGAAACACCATATATTTT

j_gene: TRBJ2-1
len: 15
v_gene: TRBV5-5
abundance: NA
d_gene: TRBD1
CDR3aa: CASQGQGAAYNEQFF
CDR3nt: TGTGCCTCTCAGGGACAGGGGGCAGCCTACAATGAGCAGTTCTTC

j_gene: TRBJ1-1
len: 13
v_gene: TRBV5-4
abundance: once
d_gene: TRBD1
CDR3aa: CASSLGGTGEAFF
CDR3nt: TGTGCCAGCAGCTTGGGGGGGACAGGTGAAGCTTTCTTT

j_gene: TRBJ1-6
len: 16
v_gene: TRBV6-2/TRBV6-3
abundance: NA
d_gene: TRBD1
CDR3aa: CASSYSTGAYNSPLHF
CDR3nt: TGTGCCAGCAGTTATTCGACAGGGGCCTATAATTCACCCCTCCACTTT

j_gene: TRBJ2-7
len: 15
v_gene: TRBV6-5
abundance: NA
d_gene: NA
CDR3aa: CASSLIIGRTYEQYF
CDR3nt: TGTGCCAGCAGTTTAATCATTGGCAGAACCTACGAGCAGTACTTC

j_gene: TRBJ2-1
len: 16
v_gene: TRBV9
abundance: NA
d_gene: TRBD2
CDR3aa: CASSATSGSSYNEQFF
CDR3nt: TGTGCCAGCAGCGCGACCAGCGGGAGCTCCTACAATGAGCAGTTCTTC

j_gene: TRBJ2-5
len: 14
v_gene: TRBV5-1
abundance: NA
d_gene: TRBD1
CDR3aa: CASSLTGGTETQYF
CDR3nt: TGCGCCAGCAGCTTGACAGGGGGGACGGAGACCCAGTACTTC

j_gene: TRBJ2-3
len: 22
v_gene: TRBV27
abundance: NA
d_gene: TRBD2
CDR3aa: CASSLTSRASGGRYSSTDTQYF
CDR3nt: TGTGCCAGCAGTTTGACTTCCCGGGCTAGCGGGGGCCGATACTCTAGCACAGATACGCAGTATTTT

j_gene: TRBJ1-2
len: 14
v_gene: TRBV5-8
abundance: NA
d_gene: NA
CDR3aa: CASSFRRGVYGYTF
CDR3nt: TGTGCCAGCAGCTTCCGTCGGGGAGTCTACGGCTACACCTTC

j_gene: TRBJ1-4
len: 15
v_gene: TRBV19
abundance: NA
d_gene: TRBD1
CDR3aa: CASSRQGARVEKLFF
CDR3nt: TGTGCCAGTAGTAGACAGGGGGCGCGAGTTGAAAAACTGTTTTTT

j_gene: TRBJ1-5
len: 15
v_gene: TRBV10-3
abundance: NA
d_gene: NA
CDR3aa: CAISEGLYSNQPQHF
CDR3nt: TGTGCCATCAGTGAGGGACTTTATAGCAATCAGCCCCAGCATTTT

j_gene: TRBJ1-4
len: 14
v_gene: TRBV5-6
abundance: NA
d_gene: NA
CDR3aa: CASSLISGHEKLFF
CDR3nt: TGTGCCAGCAGCTTGATCAGCGGGCATGAAAAACTGTTTTTT

j_gene: TRBJ1-1
len: 15
v_gene: TRBV19
abundance: few
d_gene: NA
CDR3aa: CASSISATVNTEAFF
CDR3nt: TGTGCCAGTAGTATCTCGGCCACTGTGAACACTGAAGCTTTCTTT

j_gene: TRBJ1-1
len: 15
v_gene: TRBV27
abundance: NA
d_gene: TRBD1
CDR3aa: CASSLGGTGGTEAFF
CDR3nt: TGTGCCAGCAGTTTAGGGGGGACAGGGGGCACTGAAGCTTTCTTT

j_gene: TRBJ2-2
len: 13
v_gene: TRBV11-2
abundance: few
d_gene: TRBD2
CDR3aa: CASSRREVGELFF
CDR3nt: TGTGCCAGCAGTAGACGGGAGGTCGGGGAGCTGTTTTTT

j_gene: TRBJ2-1
len: 17
v_gene: TRBV28
abundance: NA
d_gene: TRBD2
CDR3aa: CASSLASGRASYNEQFF
CDR3nt: TGTGCCAGCAGTTTAGCTAGCGGGAGGGCCTCCTACAATGAGCAGTTCTTC

j_gene: TRBJ2-4
len: 15
v_gene: TRBV9
abundance: NA
d_gene: NA
CDR3aa: CASSASGYGKNIQYF
CDR3nt: TGTGCCAGCAGCGCTTCAGGGTATGGCAAAAACATTCAGTACTTC

j_gene: TRBJ2-7
len: 17
v_gene: TRBV3-1/TRBV3-2
abundance: NA
d_gene: NA
CDR3aa: CASSQDLLGGGGYEQYF
CDR3nt: TGTGCCAGCAGCCAAGATTTGTTAGGAGGGGGCGGCTACGAGCAGTACTTC

j_gene: TRBJ2-5
len: 16
v_gene: TRBV4-1
abundance: NA
d_gene: NA
CDR3aa: CASSQGERREDGTQYF
CDR3nt: TGCGCCAGCAGCCAAGGGGAGCGGAGGGAGGATGGGACCCAGTACTTC

j_gene: TRBJ2-1
len: 15
v_gene: TRBV5-1
abundance: NA
d_gene: TRBD2
CDR3aa: CASSFSIAGDNEQFF
CDR3nt: TGCGCCAGCAGCTTTTCAATAGCGGGAGATAATGAGCAGTTCTTC